The 2 T cell receptor beta chains reported below all come from one sample, sequenced in a study of blood T cell repertoires in COVID-19 (dated by TCRdb to about 2020). The library was produced with the immunoSEQ multiplex PCR assay. Not all clones reach the TCRdb copy of this immuneACCESS table, which keeps in-frame sequences only. Checked studies attribute under half of the gap to unresolved V genes and leave the rest unexplained. Here the sample has about 140,000 clones; over 65% occur a single time. The ten largest clones capture approximately 4.6% of the sample. Sequenced sample: peripheral blood. The receptors here all came from a human donor in a cohort sampled during active COVID-19.

J is TRBJ2-7 and V is TRBV6-6; 7 nucleotides match TRBD1. Germline trimming cut 6 bases from V and 2 bases from J; bases unmatched to any gene: 7. The CDR3 contains 14 residues. Germline CDR1 is MNHNY and CDR2 is SVGAGI (reference sequence). In DNA form, the CDR3 reads TGTGCCAGCAGCCCCAACAGGGGCCCCTACGAGCAGTACTTC. The encoded protein is CASSPNRGPYEQYF.

The chain recombines TRBV5-1 with TRBJ1-1; D unclear. CDR1 is SGHRS, CDR2 YFSETQ, per germline. This CDR3 is 13 amino acids long. V was clipped by 5 bases and J by 0 bases, with 8 bases between them. The CDR3 DNA reads TGCGCCAGCAGTTTAGAGCTGAACACTGAAGCTTTCTTT. This encodes CASSLELNTEAFF.